A single sample gave rise to the 12 T cell receptor beta chains below, sequenced in a study of blood T cell repertoires in COVID-19 (dated by TCRdb to between 2020 and 2021). Library preparation used the immunoSEQ multiplex PCR assay. TCRdb took over this immuneACCESS table, retaining in-frame rearrangements with V and J assigned. Such tables are incomplete; in checked studies, under half of the missing clones stem from an unresolved V gene, and the remainder is unexplained. Across this sample there are 150,000 to 250,000 clones, with roughly four fifths seen only once. The ten largest account for around 11% of the sample. The sample was PBMCs or T cells enriched from blood (not recorded which). These receptors were collected from a man aged 40-55 years who had recovered from COVID-19.

The chain is built from TRBV7-2 and TRBJ2-1, with 13 bases identical to TRBD2. CDR1 and CDR2 from the germline V gene are SGHTA and FQGNSA. With V trimmed by 4 bases and J by 5 bases, 2 bases remained unmatched. CDR3 length: 15 amino acids. The CDR3: CASSSGTSGNNEQFF. The DNA for the CDR3 is TGTGCCAGCAGCTCCGGGACTAGCGGGAACAATGAGCAGTTCTTC.

The sample holds one count of this clone. V is TRBV28 and J is TRBJ2-5; no firm D call. V shed 6 bases and J shed 2 bases, with 10 bases lying between them. The CDR3 is 13 amino acids. Germline lookup yields CDR1 MDHEN and CDR2 SYDVKM. The CDR3 DNA is TGTGCCAGCAGCCGAGAGCCTCAAGAGACCCAGTACTTC. Its translation: CASSREPQETQYF.

The gene calls are TRBV28 and TRBJ1-1; maybe TRBD1 (5 bases). The CDR3 consists of 12 residues. Germline V gene data show CDR1 as MDHEN and CDR2 as SYDVKM. Deletions cut 6 bases from V and 5 bases from J, with 10 bases between. The CDR3 sequence: CASRGLRTEAFF. The DNA for the CDR3 is TGTGCCAGCAGGGGGCTTCGTACTGAAGCTTTCTTT.

The J gene is TRBJ1-3, the V gene TRBV5-6; 7 nucleotides match TRBD1. The CDR3 runs to 14 residues. V trimming: 4 bases; J trimming: 7 bases; junction bases outside the gene matches: 8. CDR1 and CDR2 (germline): SGHDT, YYEEEE. CDR3 amino acids: CASSHDRVGNTIYF. For the CDR3, the DNA is TGTGCCAGCAGCCATGACAGGGTCGGCAACACCATATATTTT.

The chain joins TRBV7-2 to TRBJ2-1, with no clear D. V was cut by 8 bases and J by 0 bases, with 11 bases left in between. Per the germline V gene, CDR1 is SGHTA and CDR2 is FQGNSA. The CDR3 runs 14 residues. The DNA for the CDR3 is TGTGCCAGCGCGGCCAAAAGCTCCTACAATGAGCAGTTCTTC. This translates into CASAAKSSYNEQFF.

The gene calls are TRBV5-6 and TRBJ1-2, with a possible D match to TRBD1 (5 bases). Germline V gene data show CDR1 as SGHDT and CDR2 as YYEEEE. The V gene lost 5 bases and the J gene lost 5 bases, with 22 bases spanning the gap. The CDR3 loop spans 16 amino acids. In nucleotides, the CDR3 is TGTGCCAGCAGGGTCTTACCAAGGGGTTCTGGTTATGGCTACACCTTC. This gives the protein CASRVLPRGSGYGYTF.

This chain joins TRBV7-2 and TRBJ1-1; no firm D call. Germline V gene sequence: CDR1 SGHTA, CDR2 FQGNSA. V lost 3 bases and J lost 3, with 8 bases in between. The CDR3 contains 13 residues. In DNA, the CDR3 is TGTGCCAGCAGCTTCGGAGCTCACACTGAAGCTTTCTTT. Translation gives CASSFGAHTEAFF.

The chain uses TRBV6-6 and TRBJ1-2; 7 bases are shared with TRBD1. V was pared by 6 bases and J by 6 bases, with 7 bases of the junction left unmatched. Germline values: CDR1 MNHNY, CDR2 SVGAGI (reference sequence). This CDR3 has 13 residues. CDR3: CASSLTGDNGYTF. In nucleotides, the CDR3 is TGTGCCAGCAGCCTTACAGGGGATAATGGCTACACCTTC.

The chain combines TRBV10-3 with TRBJ1-1, with D uncertain. Trimming removed 4 bases at V and 4 bases at J, with 22 bases between. The germline CDR1 and CDR2 sequences are ENHRY and SYGVKD. The CDR3 runs to 17 residues. The CDR3 spells CAISVTTQDYEGTEAFF. The CDR3, as DNA: TGTGCCATCAGTGTAACTACGCAGGATTATGAGGGCACTGAAGCTTTCTTT.

This chain uses TRBV7-9 with TRBJ1-2, with TRBD1 matching over 8 bases. With V trimmed by 5 bases and J by 7 bases, 12 bases remained unmatched. CDR1 is SEHNR, CDR2 FQNEAQ, per germline (reference sequence). The length of the CDR3 is 15 residues. DNA for the CDR3: TGTGCCAGCAGCAAAGGCCTCCAGGGGGCCGCTGGCTACACCTTC. This sequence encodes CASSKGLQGAAGYTF.

The chain employs TRBV4-2 and TRBJ2-7; 13 nucleotides match TRBD2. The CDR3 is made up of 17 amino acids. Trimming removed 3 bases from V and 5 bases from J; junction bases left unmatched: 10. Germline values: CDR1 LGHNA, CDR2 YNFKEQ. The CDR3 DNA sequence: TGTGCCAGCAGCCAGGCAGAACTAGCGGGAGGGCTACACGAGCAGTACTTC. Translation: CASSQAELAGGLHEQYF.

The chain couples TRBV7-2 to TRBJ2-7; TRBD2 matches at 9 bases. The CDR3 extends over 15 amino acids. V lost 0 bases to trimming and J lost 4 bases; unmatched junction nucleotides: 4. Per the germline V gene, CDR1 is SGHTA and CDR2 is FQGNSA. CDR3 amino acids: CASSLAGTSLYEQYV. The CDR3 DNA follows: TGTGCCAGCAGCTTAGCCGGGACTAGCTTATACGAGCAGTACGTC.